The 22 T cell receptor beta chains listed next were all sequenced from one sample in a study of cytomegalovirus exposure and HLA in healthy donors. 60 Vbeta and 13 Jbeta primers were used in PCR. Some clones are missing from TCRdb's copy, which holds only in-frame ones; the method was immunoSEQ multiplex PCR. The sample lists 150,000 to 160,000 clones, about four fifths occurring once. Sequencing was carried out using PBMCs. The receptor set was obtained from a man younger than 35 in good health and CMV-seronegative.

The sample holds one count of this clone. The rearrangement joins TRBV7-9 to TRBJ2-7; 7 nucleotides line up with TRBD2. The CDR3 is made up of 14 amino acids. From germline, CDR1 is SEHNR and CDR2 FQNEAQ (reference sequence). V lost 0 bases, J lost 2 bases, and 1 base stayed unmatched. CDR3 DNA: TGTGCCAGCAGCTTAGCGGGGGGGACCTACGAGCAGTACTTC. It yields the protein CASSLAGGTYEQYF.

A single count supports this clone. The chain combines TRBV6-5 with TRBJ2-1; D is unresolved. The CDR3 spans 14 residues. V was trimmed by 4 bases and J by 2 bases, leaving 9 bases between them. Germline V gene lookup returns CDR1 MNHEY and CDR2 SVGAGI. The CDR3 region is CASSSRRTYNEQFF. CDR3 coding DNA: TGTGCCAGCAGTTCTAGGAGAACCTACAATGAGCAGTTCTTC.

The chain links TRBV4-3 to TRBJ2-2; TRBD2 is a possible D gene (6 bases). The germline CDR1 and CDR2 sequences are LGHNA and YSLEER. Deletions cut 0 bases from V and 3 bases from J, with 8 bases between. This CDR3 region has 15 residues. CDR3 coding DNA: TGCGCCAGCAGCCAAGATTGGGGGGACACCGGGGAGCTGTTTTTT. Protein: CASSQDWGDTGELFF.

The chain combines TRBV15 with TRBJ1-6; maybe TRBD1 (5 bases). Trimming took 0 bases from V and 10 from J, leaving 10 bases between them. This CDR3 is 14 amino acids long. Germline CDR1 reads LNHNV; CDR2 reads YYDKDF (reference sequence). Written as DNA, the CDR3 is TGTGCCACCAGCAGAGAAAGGGGAGGATCACCCCTCCACTTT. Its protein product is CATSRERGGSPLHF. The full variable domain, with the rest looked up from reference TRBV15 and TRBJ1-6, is DAMVIQNPRYQVTQFGKPVTLSCSQTLNHNVMYWYQQKSSQAPKLLFHYYDKDFNNEADTPDNFQSRRPNTSFCFLDIRSPGLGDTAMYLCATSRERGGSPLHFGNGTRLTVT.

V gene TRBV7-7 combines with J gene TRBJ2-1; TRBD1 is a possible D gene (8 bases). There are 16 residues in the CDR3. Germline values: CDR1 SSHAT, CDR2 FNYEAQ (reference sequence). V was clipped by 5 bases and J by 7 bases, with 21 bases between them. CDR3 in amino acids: CASSPYRGGVVNEQFF. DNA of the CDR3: TGTGCCAGCAGCCCATACAGGGGGGGAGTTGTAAATGAGCAGTTCTTC. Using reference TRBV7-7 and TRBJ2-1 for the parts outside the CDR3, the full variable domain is GAGVSQSPRYKVTKRGQDVTLRCDPISSHATLYWYQQALGQGPEFLTYFNYEAQPDKSGLPSDRFSAERPEGSISTLTIQRTEQRDSAMYRCASSPYRGGVVNEQFFGPGTRLTVL.

The chain's CDR3 is CASSEEGLQETQYF. CDR3 bases: TGTGCCAGCAGTGAAGAAGGACTTCAAGAGACCCAGTACTTC. The chain recombines TRBV2 with TRBJ2-5; tentative D call: TRBD2 (5 bases). CDR1 and CDR2 from the germline V gene are SNHLY and FYNNEI. This CDR3 is 14 amino acids long. V dropped 1 base and J dropped 2 bases, with 8 bases sitting between them.

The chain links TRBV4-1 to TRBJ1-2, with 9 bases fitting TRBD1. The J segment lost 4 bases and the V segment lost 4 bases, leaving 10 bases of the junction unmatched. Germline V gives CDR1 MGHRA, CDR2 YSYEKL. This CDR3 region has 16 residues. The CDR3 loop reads CASSPKMGDRVYGYTF. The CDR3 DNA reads TGCGCCAGCAGCCCAAAGATGGGGGACAGGGTCTATGGCTACACCTTC.

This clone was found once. The CDR3 DNA reads as TGTGCCAGCAGCCTAAGATACAAACCGGGACAGCCAAACTATGGCTACACCTTC. Translation: CASSLRYKPGQPNYGYTF. The chain recombines TRBV7-2 with TRBJ1-2; 7 nucleotides match TRBD1. CDR1 is SGHTA, CDR2 FQGNSA, per germline. This CDR3 contains 18 residues. Trimming at V came to 5 bases and at J to 2 bases, leaving 17 bases not matched to a gene.

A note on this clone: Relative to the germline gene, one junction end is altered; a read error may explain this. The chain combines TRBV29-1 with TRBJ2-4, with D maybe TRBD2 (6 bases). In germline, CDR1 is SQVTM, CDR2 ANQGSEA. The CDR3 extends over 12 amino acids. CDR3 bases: TGCAGCGTTGTCCCCGGGGGAAACAGTCAGTACTTC. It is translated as CSVVPGGNSQYF.

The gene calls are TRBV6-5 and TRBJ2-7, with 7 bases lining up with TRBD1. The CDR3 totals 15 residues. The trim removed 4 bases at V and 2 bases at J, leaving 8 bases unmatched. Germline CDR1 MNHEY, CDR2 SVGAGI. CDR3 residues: CASSLDRRMTYEQYV. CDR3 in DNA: TGTGCCAGCAGTTTGGACAGGAGAATGACCTACGAGCAGTACGTC.

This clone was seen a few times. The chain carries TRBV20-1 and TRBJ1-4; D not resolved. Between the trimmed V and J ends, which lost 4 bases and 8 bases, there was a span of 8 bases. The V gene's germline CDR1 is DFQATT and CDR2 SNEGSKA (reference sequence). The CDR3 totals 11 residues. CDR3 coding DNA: TGCAGTGCTATACAGTACGAAAAACTGTTTTTT. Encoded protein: CSAIQYEKLFF.

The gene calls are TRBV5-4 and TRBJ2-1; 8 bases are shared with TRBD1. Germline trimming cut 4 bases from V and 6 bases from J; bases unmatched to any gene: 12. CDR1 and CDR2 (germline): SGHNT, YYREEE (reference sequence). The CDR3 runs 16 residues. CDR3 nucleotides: TGTGCCAGCAGCCCGCCGACAGGGGCTCGAGCCAATGAGCAGTTCTTC. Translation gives CASSPPTGARANEQFF.

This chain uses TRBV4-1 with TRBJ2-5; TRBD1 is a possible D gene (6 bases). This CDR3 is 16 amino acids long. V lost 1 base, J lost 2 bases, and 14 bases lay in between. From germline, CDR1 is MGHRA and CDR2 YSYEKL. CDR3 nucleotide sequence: TGCGCCAGCAGCCAAGGCTCAGGCACAGGGCAAGAGACCCAGTACTTC. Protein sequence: CASSQGSGTGQETQYF.

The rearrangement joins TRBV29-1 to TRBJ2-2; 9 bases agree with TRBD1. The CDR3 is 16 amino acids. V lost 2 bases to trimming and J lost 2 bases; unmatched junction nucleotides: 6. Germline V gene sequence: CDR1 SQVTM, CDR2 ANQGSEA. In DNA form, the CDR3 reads TGCAGCGTTGAATCCCGGGACAGGGCTAACACCGGGGAGCTGTTTTTT. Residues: CSVESRDRANTGELFF.

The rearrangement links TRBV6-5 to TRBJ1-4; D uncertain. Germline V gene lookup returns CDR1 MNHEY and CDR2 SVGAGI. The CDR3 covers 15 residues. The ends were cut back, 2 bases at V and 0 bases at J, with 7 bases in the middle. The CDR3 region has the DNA TGTGCCAGCAGTTACAGCTTTGCAACTAATGAAAAACTGTTTTTT. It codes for CASSYSFATNEKLFF.

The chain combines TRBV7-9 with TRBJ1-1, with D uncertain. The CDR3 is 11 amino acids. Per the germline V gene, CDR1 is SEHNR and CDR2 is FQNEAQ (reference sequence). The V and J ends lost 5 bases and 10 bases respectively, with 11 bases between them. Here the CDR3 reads CASSAGGLAFF. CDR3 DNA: TGTGCCAGCAGCGCCGGAGGGTTAGCTTTCTTT.

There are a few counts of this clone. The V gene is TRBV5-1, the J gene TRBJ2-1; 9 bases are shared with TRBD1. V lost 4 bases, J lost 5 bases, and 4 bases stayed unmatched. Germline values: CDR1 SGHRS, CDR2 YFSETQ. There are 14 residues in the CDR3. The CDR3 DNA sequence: TGCGCCAGCAGCGGACGGGACAGGGACAATGAGCAGTTCTTC. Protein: CASSGRDRDNEQFF.

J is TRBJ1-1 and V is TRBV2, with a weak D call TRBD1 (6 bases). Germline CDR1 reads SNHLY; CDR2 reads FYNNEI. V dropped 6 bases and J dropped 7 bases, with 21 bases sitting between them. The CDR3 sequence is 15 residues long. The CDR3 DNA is TGTGCCAGCAGGACCTTCCGGGACACTAGAAATGAAGCTTTCTTT. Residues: CASRTFRDTRNEAFF.

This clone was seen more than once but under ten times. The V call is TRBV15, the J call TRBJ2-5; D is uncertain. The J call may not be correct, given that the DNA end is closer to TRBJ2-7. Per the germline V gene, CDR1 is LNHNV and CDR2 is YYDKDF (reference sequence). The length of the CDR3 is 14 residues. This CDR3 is CATSRDPLRHEQYF. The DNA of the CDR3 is TGTGCCACCAGCAGAGATCCCCTGAGACACGAGCAGTACTTC.

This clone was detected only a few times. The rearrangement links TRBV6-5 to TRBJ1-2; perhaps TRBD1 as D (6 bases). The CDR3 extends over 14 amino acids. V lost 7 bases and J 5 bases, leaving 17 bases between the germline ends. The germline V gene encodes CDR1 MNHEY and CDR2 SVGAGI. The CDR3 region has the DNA TGTGCCAGCACCCAAGGGGGATTGGAGTATGGCTACACCTTC. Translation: CASTQGGLEYGYTF.

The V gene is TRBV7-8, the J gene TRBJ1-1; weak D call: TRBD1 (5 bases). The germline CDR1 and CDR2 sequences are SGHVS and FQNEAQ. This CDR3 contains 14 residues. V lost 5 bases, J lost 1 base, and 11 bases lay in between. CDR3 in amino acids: CASSLREGNTEAFF. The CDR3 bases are TGTGCCAGCAGCCTCAGGGAGGGGAACACTGAAGCTTTCTTT.

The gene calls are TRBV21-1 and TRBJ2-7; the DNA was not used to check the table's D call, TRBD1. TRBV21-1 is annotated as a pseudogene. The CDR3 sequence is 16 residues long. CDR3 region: CASSKVQGMISYEQYV. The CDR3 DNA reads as TGTGCCAGCAGCAAAGTGCAGGGGATGATTTCCTACGAGCAGTACGTC.